Each of the 19 T cell receptor beta chains below was sequenced from the same sample in a study of cytotoxic CD8 clonotypes in ibrutinib-treated CLL. Data came from immunoSEQ multiplex PCR; TCRdb stores just in-frame clones and leaves some out. Of roughly 47,000 clones in the sample, around half were seen once. Sequences were derived from PBMCs, sampled after 12 months of ibrutinib treatment. Every receptor here comes from a human donor with chronic lymphocytic leukemia.

The genes are TRBV4-1 and TRBJ2-2; 9 positions agree with TRBD2. CDR1 is MGHRA, CDR2 YSYEKL, per germline. The ends lost 0 bases at V and 3 bases at J; junction bases unmatched: 14. The CDR3 spans 20 residues. The CDR3 region has the DNA TGCGCCAGCAGCCAAGATACGGGCGGGAGGGCCAGTTCTGACACCGGGGAGCTGTTTTTT. Protein: CASSQDTGGRASSDTGELFF.

The rearrangement joins TRBV27 to TRBJ1-5; D gene uncertain. Looked up from germline, CDR1 is MNHEY and CDR2 is SMNVEV (reference sequence). The ends were cut back, 5 bases at V and 2 bases at J, with 10 bases in the middle. There are 14 residues in the CDR3. The CDR3 DNA sequence: TGTGCCAGCAGTCTCAGAGTTGGCAATCAGCCCCAGCATTTT. This gives the protein CASSLRVGNQPQHF.

This clone has just one count. V is TRBV28 and J is TRBJ1-2, with D unresolved. The CDR3 runs 16 residues. Germline-derived CDR1 and CDR2 are MDHEN and SYDVKM. V lost 5 bases and J 4 bases, leaving 20 bases between the germline ends. CDR3 nucleotides: TGTGCCAGCAGTGTGGCAGGAGGCCCCCAAGGCTATGGCTACACCTTC. This sequence encodes CASSVAGGPQGYGYTF.

The V and J genes are TRBV6-4 and TRBJ1-1; D call uncertain. The CDR3 contains 12 residues. The V end was cut by 3 bases, the J end by 7 bases, with 9 bases between. Per the germline V gene, CDR1 is MRHNA and CDR2 is SNTAGT. As DNA, the CDR3 is TGTGCCAGCAGTGATGAAATCGATGAAGCTTTCTTT. Translated, it gives CASSDEIDEAFF.

This clone has only a few counts. The chain recombines TRBV28 with TRBJ2-7, with a possible D match to TRBD2 (5 bases). V dropped 6 bases and J dropped 3 bases, with 12 bases sitting between them. The CDR3 totals 13 residues. From germline, CDR1 is MDHEN and CDR2 SYDVKM. The CDR3 sequence: CASSLTGNYEQYF. Written as DNA, the CDR3 is TGTGCCAGCAGCTTGACGGGGAACTACGAGCAGTACTTC. Complete variable domain (other parts from reference TRBV28 and TRBJ2-7): DVKVTQSSRYLVKRTGEKVFLECVQDMDHENMFWYRQDPGLGLRLIYFSYDVKMKEKGDIPEGYSVSREKKERFSLILESASTNQTSMYLCASSLTGNYEQYFGPGTRLTVT.

The chain couples TRBV28 to TRBJ1-2; possibly TRBD1 for D (5 bases). The germline V gene encodes CDR1 MDHEN and CDR2 SYDVKM. CDR3 size: 13 residues. Trimming stripped 7 bases from V and 3 bases from J, with 12 bases between. Written as DNA, the CDR3 is TGTGCCAGCACCACAGGTCGAGACTATGGCTACACCTTC. Translating it yields CASTTGRDYGYTF.

The rearrangement links TRBV27 to TRBJ2-2; D call uncertain. The V gene's germline CDR1 is MNHEY and CDR2 SMNVEV (reference sequence). Trimming stripped 8 bases from V and 8 bases from J, with 9 bases between. CDR3 length: 11 amino acids. In DNA, the CDR3 is TGTGCCAGCTACGCGTTGGGGGAGCTGTTTTTT. As protein: CASYALGELFF.

This clone was detected a few times. The V and J genes are TRBV11-3 and TRBJ2-1; perhaps D is TRBD1 or TRBD2 (5 bases each). V dropped 3 bases and J dropped 9 bases, with 12 bases sitting between them. The CDR3 has 13 residues. Germline loops: CDR1 SGHNT, CDR2 YENEEA. CDR3 sequence: CASSFEGRGEQFF. The CDR3 bases are TGTGCCAGCAGCTTCGAGGGACGCGGTGAGCAGTTCTTC.

This clone is medium-sized in the sample. The V and J genes are TRBV7-6 and TRBJ1-1; D is undetermined. Trimming stripped 5 bases from V and 2 bases from J, with 3 bases between. CDR1 and CDR2 (germline): SGHVS, FNYEAQ. The CDR3 sequence is 11 residues long. The CDR3 bases are TGTGCCAGCAGCGACAACACTGAAGCTTTCTTT. It yields the protein CASSDNTEAFF. The full variable domain, with the rest looked up from reference TRBV7-6 and TRBJ1-1, is GAGVSQSPRYKVTKRGQDVALRCDPISGHVSLYWYRQALGQGPEFLTYFNYEAQQDKSGLPNDRFSAERPEGSISTLTIQRTEQRDSAMYRCASSDNTEAFFGQGTRLTVV.

This clone was detected only a few times. The chain employs TRBV19 and TRBJ1-2; 12 bases align to TRBD1. The CDR3 consists of 14 residues. Germline V gives CDR1 LNHDA, CDR2 SQIVND (reference sequence). J gave up 7 bases and V 5 bases, and 5 bases lay outside the gene matches. The CDR3: CASSRGQGAFGYTF. In DNA form, the CDR3 reads TGTGCCAGTAGTCGGGGACAGGGGGCGTTTGGCTACACCTTC.

This clone was seen more than once but under ten times. V and J are TRBV19 and TRBJ1-5, with 12 bases matching TRBD1. The germline CDR1 and CDR2 sequences are LNHDA and SQIVND (reference sequence). V lost 4 bases to trimming and J lost 2 bases; unmatched junction nucleotides: 9. This CDR3 is 18 amino acids long. CDR3 region: CASSSTLGTGGRNQPQHF. The CDR3 DNA reads TGTGCCAGTAGTAGCACCCTAGGGACAGGGGGCCGCAATCAGCCCCAGCATTTT.

The rearrangement uses TRBV19 and TRBJ2-1; D is undetermined. This CDR3 comprises 11 residues. Trimming took off 5 bases at V and 7 bases at J, with 6 bases between the two ends. CDR1 and CDR2 (germline): LNHDA, SQIVND (reference sequence). CDR3 nucleotides: TGTGCCAGTAGTGCGATTAATGAGCAGTTCTTC. Its protein product is CASSAINEQFF.

J is TRBJ2-7 and V is TRBV9; weak D call: TRBD1 (6 bases). Trimming pared 4 bases from V and 7 bases from J, leaving 18 bases between. CDR3 length: 14 residues. CDR1 is SGDLS, CDR2 YYNGEE, per germline. DNA of the CDR3: TGTGCCAGCAGCCGGGACACCCCGATCGGGGAGCAGTACTTC. Protein: CASSRDTPIGEQYF.

The rearrangement uses TRBV18 and TRBJ1-1; D is unclear. V gave up 2 bases and J gave up 6 bases, with 10 bases separating them. Germline V gene lookup returns CDR1 KGHSH and CDR2 LQKENI. This CDR3 has 13 amino acids. The CDR3 DNA is TGTGCCAGCTCACCATCAAGGGTTCCTGAAGCTTTCTTT. Its protein is CASSPSRVPEAFF. Full variable domain (remainder filled in from reference TRBV18 and TRBJ1-1): NAGVMQNPRHLVRRRGQEARLRCSPMKGHSHVYWYRQLPEEGLKFMVYLQKENIIDESGMPKERFSAEFPKEGPSILRIQQVVRGDSAAYFCASSPSRVPEAFFGQGTRLTVV.

The chain links TRBV28 to TRBJ2-1; D remains ambiguous. V gave up 2 bases and J gave up 6 bases, with 2 bases separating them. The germline gives CDR1 MDHEN, CDR2 SYDVKM. This CDR3 region has 11 residues. Written as DNA, the CDR3 is TGTGCCAGCAGTTTAACCAATGAGCAGTTCTTC. It specifies CASSLTNEQFF.

This clone has only a few counts. This rearrangement joins TRBV10-3 to TRBJ2-7; D may correspond to TRBD1 or TRBD2 (5 bases each). Trimming stripped 10 bases from V and 3 bases from J, with 16 bases between. Germline CDR1 is ENHRY and CDR2 is SYGVKD. The CDR3 loop spans 13 amino acids. The CDR3 sequence: CATSDTAGYEQYF. CDR3 bases: TGTGCCACCTCGGACACGGCGGGCTACGAGCAGTACTTC.

This chain uses TRBV7-6 with TRBJ2-7; possibly TRBD1 for D (5 bases). The CDR3 covers 14 residues. The germline V gene has CDR1 SGHVS and CDR2 FNYEAQ. Deletions cut 5 bases from V and 2 bases from J, with 13 bases between. The CDR3 loop is CASSGIDSAYEQYF. The DNA of the CDR3 is TGTGCCAGCAGCGGAATAGACAGCGCCTACGAGCAGTACTTC.

Many counts were recorded for this clone. V and J are TRBV7-9 and TRBJ1-4; D remains ambiguous. The CDR3 spans 18 residues. Per germline, CDR1 SEHNR and CDR2 FQNEAQ (reference sequence). V was clipped by 3 bases and J by 6 bases, with 23 bases between them. The CDR3 sequence: CASSLVGGRAPRDEKLFF. Written as DNA, the CDR3 is TGTGCCAGCAGCTTGGTAGGAGGGCGGGCCCCGCGCGATGAAAAACTGTTTTTT.

The chain links TRBV5-1 to TRBJ1-2, with D possibly TRBD1 on 6 matching bases. The CDR3 is 15 residues long. Germline V gene lookup returns CDR1 SGHRS and CDR2 YFSETQ. V was trimmed by 4 bases and J by 2 bases, leaving 15 bases between them. The CDR3 sequence: CASSQIQGTNYGYTF. The CDR3 DNA reads TGCGCCAGCAGCCAAATACAGGGAACCAACTATGGCTACACCTTC.